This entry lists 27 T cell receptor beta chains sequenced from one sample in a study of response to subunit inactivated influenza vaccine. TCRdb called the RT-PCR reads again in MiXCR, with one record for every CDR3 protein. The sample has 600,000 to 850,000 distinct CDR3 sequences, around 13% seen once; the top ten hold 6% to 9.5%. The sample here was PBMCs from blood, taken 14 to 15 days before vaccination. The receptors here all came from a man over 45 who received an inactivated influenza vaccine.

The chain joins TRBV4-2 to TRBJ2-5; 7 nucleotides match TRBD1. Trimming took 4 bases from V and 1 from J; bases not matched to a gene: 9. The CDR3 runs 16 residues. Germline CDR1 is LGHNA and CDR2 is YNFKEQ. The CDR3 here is CASSPGRQGVQETQYF. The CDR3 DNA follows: TGTGCCAGCAGCCCCGGGCGGCAGGGGGTCCAAGAGACCCAGTACTTC.

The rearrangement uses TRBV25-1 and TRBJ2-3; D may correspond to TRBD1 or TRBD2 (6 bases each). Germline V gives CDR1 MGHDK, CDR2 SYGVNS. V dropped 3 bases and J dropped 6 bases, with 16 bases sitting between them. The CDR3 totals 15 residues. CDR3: CASSDPTGAGDTQYF. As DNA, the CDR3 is TGTGCCAGCAGTGACCCCACGGGGGCCGGGGATACGCAGTATTTT.

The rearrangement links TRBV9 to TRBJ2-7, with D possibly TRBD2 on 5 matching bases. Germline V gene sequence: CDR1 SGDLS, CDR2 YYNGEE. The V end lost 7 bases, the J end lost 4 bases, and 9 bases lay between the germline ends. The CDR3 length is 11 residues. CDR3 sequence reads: CASWERYEQYF. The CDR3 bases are TGTGCCAGCTGGGAGAGGTACGAGCAGTACTTC.

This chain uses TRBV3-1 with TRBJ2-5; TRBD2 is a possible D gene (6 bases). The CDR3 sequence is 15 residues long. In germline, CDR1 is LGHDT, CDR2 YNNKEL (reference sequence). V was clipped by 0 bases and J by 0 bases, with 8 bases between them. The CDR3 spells CASSQDWGDQETQYF. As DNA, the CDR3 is TGTGCCAGCAGCCAAGATTGGGGGGACCAAGAGACCCAGTACTTC.

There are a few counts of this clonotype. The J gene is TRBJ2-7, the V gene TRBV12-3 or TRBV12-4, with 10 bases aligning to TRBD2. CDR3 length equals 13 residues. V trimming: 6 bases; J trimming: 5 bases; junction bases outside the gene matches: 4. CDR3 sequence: CASSWTSGNEQYF. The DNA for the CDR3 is TGTGCCAGCAGCTGGACTAGCGGTAACGAGCAGTACTTC.

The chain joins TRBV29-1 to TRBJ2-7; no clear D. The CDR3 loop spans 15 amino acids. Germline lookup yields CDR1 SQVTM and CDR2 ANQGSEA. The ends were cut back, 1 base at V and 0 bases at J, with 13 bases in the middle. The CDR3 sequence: CSVEVPRLGSYEQYF. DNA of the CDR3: TGCAGCGTTGAAGTGCCTAGGCTGGGCTCCTACGAGCAGTACTTC.

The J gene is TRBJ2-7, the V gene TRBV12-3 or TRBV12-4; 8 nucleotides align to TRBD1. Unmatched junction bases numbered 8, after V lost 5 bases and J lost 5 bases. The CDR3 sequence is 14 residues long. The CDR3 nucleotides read TGTGCCAGCAGTCCACTGACAGGGGCGCACGAGCAGTACTTC. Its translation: CASSPLTGAHEQYF.

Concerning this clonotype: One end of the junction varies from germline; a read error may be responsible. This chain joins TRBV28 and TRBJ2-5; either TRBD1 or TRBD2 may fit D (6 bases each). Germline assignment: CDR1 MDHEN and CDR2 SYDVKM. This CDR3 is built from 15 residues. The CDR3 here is CASSSRGRGGETQYF. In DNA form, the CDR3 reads TGTGCCAGTAGTTCCCGGGGGCGAGGGGGAGAGACCCAGTACTTC.

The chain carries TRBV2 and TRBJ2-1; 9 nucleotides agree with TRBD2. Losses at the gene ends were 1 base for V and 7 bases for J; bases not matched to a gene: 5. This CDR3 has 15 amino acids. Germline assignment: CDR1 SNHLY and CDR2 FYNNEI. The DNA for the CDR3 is TGTGCCAGCAGTGAAGGACCTAGCGGGATAAATGAGCAGTTCTTC. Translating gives CASSEGPSGINEQFF.

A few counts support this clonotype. CDR3 DNA sequence: TGCGCCAGCAGCTTAGGAAGTCGGAACTATGGCTACACCTTC. Its translation is CASSLGSRNYGYTF. This chain connects TRBV5-1 to TRBJ1-2; D unclear. The V and J ends lost 2 bases and 2 bases respectively, with 10 bases between them. This CDR3 is 14 amino acids long. Per the germline V gene, CDR1 is SGHRS and CDR2 is YFSETQ.

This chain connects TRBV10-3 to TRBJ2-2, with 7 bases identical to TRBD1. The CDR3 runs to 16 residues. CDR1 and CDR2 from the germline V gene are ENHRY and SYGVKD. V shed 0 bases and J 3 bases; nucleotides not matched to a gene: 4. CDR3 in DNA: TGTGCCATCAGTGAGTCCAACAGGGGCGACACCGGGGAGCTGTTTTTT. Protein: CAISESNRGDTGELFF.

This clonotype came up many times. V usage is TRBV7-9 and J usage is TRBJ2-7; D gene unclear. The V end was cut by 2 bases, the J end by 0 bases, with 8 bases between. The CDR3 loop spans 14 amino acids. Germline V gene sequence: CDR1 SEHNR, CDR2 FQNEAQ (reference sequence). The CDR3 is CASSLYQSSYEQYF. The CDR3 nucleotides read TGTGCCAGCAGCTTATACCAGAGCTCCTACGAGCAGTACTTC.

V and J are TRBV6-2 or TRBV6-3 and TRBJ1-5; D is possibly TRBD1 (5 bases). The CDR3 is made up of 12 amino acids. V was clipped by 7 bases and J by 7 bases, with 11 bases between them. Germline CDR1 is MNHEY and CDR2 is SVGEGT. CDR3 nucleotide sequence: TGTGCCAGCAAAGCAGGGTTCCAGCCCCAGCATTTT. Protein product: CASKAGFQPQHF.

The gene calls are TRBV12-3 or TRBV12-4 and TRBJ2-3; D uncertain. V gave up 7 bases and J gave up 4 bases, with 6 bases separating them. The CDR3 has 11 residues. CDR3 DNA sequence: TGTGCCAGCACCATGGCAGATACGCAGTATTTT. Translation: CASTMADTQYF.

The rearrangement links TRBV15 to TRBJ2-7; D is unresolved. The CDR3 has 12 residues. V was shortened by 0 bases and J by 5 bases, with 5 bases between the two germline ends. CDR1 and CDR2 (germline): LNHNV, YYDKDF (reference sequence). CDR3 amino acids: CATSREFHEQYF. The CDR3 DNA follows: TGTGCCACCAGCAGAGAATTCCACGAGCAGTACTTC.

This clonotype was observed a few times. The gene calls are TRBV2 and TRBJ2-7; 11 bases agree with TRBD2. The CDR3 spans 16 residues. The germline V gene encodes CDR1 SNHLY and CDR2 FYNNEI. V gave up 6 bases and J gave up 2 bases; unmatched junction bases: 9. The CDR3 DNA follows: TGTGCCAGCAGGAGACTAGCGGGGAAACTTGCCTACGAGCAGTACTTC. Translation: CASRRLAGKLAYEQYF.

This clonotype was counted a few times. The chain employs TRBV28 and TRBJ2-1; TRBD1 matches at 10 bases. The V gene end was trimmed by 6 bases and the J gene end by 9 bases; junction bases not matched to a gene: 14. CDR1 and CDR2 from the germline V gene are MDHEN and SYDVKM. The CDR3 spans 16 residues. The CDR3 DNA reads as TGTGCCAGCAGCTCCCCGGGGGACAGGGGTCGGGGTGAGCAGTTCTTC. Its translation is CASSSPGDRGRGEQFF. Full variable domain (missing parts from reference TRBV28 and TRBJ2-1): DVKVTQSSRYLVKRTGEKVFLECVQDMDHENMFWYRQDPGLGLRLIYFSYDVKMKEKGDIPEGYSVSREKKERFSLILESASTNQTSMYLCASSSPGDRGRGEQFFGPGTRLTVL.

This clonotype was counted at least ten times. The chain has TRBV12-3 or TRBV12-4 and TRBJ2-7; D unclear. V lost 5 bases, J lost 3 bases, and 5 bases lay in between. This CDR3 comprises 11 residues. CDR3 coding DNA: TGTGCCAGCAGTAAAGACTACGAGCAGTACTTC. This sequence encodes CASSKDYEQYF.

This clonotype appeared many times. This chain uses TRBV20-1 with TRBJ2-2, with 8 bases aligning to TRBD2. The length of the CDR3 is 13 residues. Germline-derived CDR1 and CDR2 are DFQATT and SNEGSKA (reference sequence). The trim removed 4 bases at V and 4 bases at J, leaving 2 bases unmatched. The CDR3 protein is CSAISGATGELFF. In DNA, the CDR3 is TGCAGTGCTATTAGCGGGGCCACCGGGGAGCTGTTTTTT.

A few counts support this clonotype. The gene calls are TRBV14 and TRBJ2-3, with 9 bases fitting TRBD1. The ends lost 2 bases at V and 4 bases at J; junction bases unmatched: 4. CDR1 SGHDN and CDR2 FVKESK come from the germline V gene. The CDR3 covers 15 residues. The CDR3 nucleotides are TGTGCCAGCAGCCAACTCGGACAGGGGCCAGATACGCAGTATTTT. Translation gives CASSQLGQGPDTQYF.

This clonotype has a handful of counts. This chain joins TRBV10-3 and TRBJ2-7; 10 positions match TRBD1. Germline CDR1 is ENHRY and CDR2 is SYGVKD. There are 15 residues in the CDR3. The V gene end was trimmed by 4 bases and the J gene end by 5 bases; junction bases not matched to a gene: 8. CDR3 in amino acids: CAISARGDRGDEQYF. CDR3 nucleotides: TGTGCCATCAGTGCTCGGGGGGACAGGGGCGACGAGCAGTACTTC.

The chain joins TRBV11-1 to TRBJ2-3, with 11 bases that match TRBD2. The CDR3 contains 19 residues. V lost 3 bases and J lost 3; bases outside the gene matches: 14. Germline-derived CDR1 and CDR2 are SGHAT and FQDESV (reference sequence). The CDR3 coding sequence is TGTGCCAGCAGCTTCCTCATTCCTGAGACTAGCGGGATAACAGATACGCAGTATTTT. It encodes CASSFLIPETSGITDTQYF.

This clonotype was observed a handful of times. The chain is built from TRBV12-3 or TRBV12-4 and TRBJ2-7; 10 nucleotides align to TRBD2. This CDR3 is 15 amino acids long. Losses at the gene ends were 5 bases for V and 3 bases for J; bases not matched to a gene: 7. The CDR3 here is CASSTRTSGIYEQYF. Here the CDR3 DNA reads TGTGCCAGCAGTACTCGGACTAGCGGTATCTACGAGCAGTACTTC.

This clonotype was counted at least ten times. CDR3 coding DNA: TGCGCCAGCAGCCAGGGACGGGTCATGAACACTGAAGCTTTCTTT. Protein: CASSQGRVMNTEAFF. The chain links TRBV4-1 to TRBJ1-1, with D perhaps TRBD1 (5 bases). The V end lost 3 bases, the J end lost 0 bases, and 11 bases lay between the germline ends. This CDR3 comprises 15 residues. Germline CDR1 MGHRA, CDR2 YSYEKL.

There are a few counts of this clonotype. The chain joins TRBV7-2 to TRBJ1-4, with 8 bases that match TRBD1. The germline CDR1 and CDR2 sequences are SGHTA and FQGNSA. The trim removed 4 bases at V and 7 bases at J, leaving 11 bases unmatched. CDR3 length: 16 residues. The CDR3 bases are TGTGCCAGCAGCTCCCTCGGGGCAGGGGGCTCTGAAAAACTGTTTTTT. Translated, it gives CASSSLGAGGSEKLFF. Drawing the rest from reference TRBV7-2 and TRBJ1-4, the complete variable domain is GAGVSQSPSNKVTEKGKDVELRCDPISGHTALYWYRQSLGQGLEFLIYFQGNSAPDKSGLPSDRFSAERTGGSVSTLTIQRTQQEDSAVYLCASSSLGAGGSEKLFFGSGTQLSVL.

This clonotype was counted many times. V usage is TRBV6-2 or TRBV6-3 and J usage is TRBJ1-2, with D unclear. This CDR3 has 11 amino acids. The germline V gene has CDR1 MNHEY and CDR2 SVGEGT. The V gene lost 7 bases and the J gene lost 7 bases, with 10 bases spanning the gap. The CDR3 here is CASKDPGGYTF. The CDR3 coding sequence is TGTGCCAGCAAGGACCCGGGTGGCTACACCTTC.

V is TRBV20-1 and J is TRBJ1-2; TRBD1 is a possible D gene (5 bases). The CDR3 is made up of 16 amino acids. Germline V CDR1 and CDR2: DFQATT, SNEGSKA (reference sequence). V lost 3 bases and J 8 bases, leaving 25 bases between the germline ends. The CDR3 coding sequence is TGCAGTGCTAGTCGTTTAGCAGGGACTAGTTTTGGGGGCTACACCTTC. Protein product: CSASRLAGTSFGGYTF.